This T cell receptor beta chain was identified in a study of T cells after yellow fever vaccination. Template switching by 5'RACE produced TCR cDNA, adding a universal primer site and UMIs. From the 5' RACE reads, TCRdb called clonotypes with MiXCR, one entry per CDR3 protein. The table has 230,000 or so distinct CDR3 sequences, 6% to 8% seen once. This clonotype has a handful of counts. The antigen remains unidentified. General observations from the study: The study noted that FACS-sorted repertoires could contain abundant clonotypes contaminating from the bulk population.

The germline gives CDR1 ENHRY, CDR2 SYGVKD. This CDR3 is 14 amino acids long. With 5 bases removed from V and 5 bases from J, the gap between germline ends came to 13 bases. The chain couples TRBV10-3 to TRBJ1-5, with D tentatively TRBD1 (5 bases). This receptor was obtained from a man in his thirties or forties who received the YFV17D yellow fever vaccine. Sample: CD4+ T cells sorted from PBMCs, taken on the day of the yellow fever booster vaccination. The DNA of the CDR3 is TGTGCCATCAGTACTACAGGAATAGATCAGCCCCAGCATTTT. It is translated as CAISTTGIDQPQHF.